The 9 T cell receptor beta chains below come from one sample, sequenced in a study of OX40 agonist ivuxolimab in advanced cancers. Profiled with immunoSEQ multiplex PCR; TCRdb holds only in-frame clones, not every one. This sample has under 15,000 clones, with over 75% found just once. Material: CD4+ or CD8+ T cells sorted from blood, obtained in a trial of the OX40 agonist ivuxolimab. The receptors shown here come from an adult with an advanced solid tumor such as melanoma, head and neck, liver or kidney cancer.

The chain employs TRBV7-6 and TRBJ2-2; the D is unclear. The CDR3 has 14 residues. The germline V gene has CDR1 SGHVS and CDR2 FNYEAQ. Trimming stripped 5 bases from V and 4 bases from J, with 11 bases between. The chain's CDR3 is CASSPPGRTGELFF. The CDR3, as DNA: TGTGCCAGCAGCCCCCCGGGCCGCACCGGGGAGCTGTTTTTT.

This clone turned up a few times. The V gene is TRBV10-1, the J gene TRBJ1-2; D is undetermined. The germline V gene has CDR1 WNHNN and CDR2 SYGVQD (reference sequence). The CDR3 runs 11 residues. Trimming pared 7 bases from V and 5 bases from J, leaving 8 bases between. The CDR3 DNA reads TGCGCCAGCAAGGGAGGGTATGGCTACACCTTC. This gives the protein CASKGGYGYTF.

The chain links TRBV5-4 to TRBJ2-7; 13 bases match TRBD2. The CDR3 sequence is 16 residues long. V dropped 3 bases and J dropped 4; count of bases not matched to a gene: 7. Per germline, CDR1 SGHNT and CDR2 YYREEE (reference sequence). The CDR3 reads CASSSVGTSGKYEQYF. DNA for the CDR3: TGTGCCAGCAGCTCTGTTGGGACTAGCGGGAAGTACGAGCAGTACTTC.

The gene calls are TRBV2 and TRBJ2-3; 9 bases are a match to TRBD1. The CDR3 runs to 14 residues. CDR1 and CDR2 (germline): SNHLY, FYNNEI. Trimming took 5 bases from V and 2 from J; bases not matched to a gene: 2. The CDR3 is CASSWDRVTDTQYF. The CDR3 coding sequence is TGTGCCAGCAGTTGGGACAGGGTCACAGATACGCAGTATTTT.

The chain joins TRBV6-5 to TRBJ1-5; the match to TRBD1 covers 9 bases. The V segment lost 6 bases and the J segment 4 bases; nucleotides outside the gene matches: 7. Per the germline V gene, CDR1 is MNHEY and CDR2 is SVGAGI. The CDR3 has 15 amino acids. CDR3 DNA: TGTGCCAGCAGCCCCTCCGGGACAGGGAATCAGCCCCAGCATTTT. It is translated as CASSPSGTGNQPQHF.

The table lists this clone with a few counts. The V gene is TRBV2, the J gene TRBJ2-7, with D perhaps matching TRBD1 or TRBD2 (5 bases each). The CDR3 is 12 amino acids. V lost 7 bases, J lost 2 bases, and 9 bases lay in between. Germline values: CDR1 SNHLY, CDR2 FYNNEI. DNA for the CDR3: TGTGCCAGCAAGGGGACCACCTACGAGCAGTACTTC. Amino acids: CASKGTTYEQYF.

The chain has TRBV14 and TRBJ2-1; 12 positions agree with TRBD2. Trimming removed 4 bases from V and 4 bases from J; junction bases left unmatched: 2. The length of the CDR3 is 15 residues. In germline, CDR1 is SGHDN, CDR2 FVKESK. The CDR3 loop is CASSLGTSGYNEQFF. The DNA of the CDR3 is TGTGCCAGCAGCCTCGGGACTAGCGGGTACAATGAGCAGTTCTTC.

For the CDR3, the DNA is TGCGCCAGCAGCCCGGGACAACAAGAGACCCAGTACTTC. This gives the protein CASSPGQQETQYF. The V and J genes are TRBV4-1 and TRBJ2-5, with D perhaps matching TRBD1 (6 bases). The CDR3 has 13 residues. Trimming pared 4 bases from V and 2 bases from J, leaving 8 bases between. Germline V gives CDR1 MGHRA, CDR2 YSYEKL.

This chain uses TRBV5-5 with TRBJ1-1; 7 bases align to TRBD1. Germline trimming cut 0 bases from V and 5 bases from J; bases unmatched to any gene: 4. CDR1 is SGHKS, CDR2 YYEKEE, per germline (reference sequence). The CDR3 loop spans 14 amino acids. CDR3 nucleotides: TGTGCCAGCAGCTTGGAAGGGGGCGGGACTGAAGCTTTCTTT. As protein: CASSLEGGGTEAFF.